These 28 T cell receptor beta chains were all obtained from the same sample, sequenced in a study of Ad26.COV2.S vaccination and SARS-CoV-2 variants. Profiled with immunoSEQ multiplex PCR; TCRdb holds only in-frame clones, not every one. The table has fewer than 500,000 clones, around 90% seen once. Treatment reported: 15 to 20 received Ad26.COV2.S at low or high dose, single or two shots; about 5 received placebo; per-sample allocation not given. Day 63 following the first vaccine or placebo injection was when the samples were taken. The material sequenced was peripheral blood, taken in a trial of Ad26.COV2.S vaccine versus placebo. All receptors derive from a person aged 18-60 years who received the Ad26.COV2.S COVID-19 vaccine or a placebo.

The rearrangement joins TRBV2 to TRBJ2-7, with 7 bases lining up with TRBD1. Germline V CDR1 and CDR2: SNHLY, FYNNEI. The CDR3 has 13 amino acids. Trimming cost V 7 bases and J 3 bases; bases outside gene matches: 6. CDR3 in DNA: TGTGCCAGCACCCCGACAGGGATCTACGAGCAGTACTTC. As protein: CASTPTGIYEQYF.

The chain links TRBV27 to TRBJ1-5, with 7 bases identical to TRBD1. CDR3 length equals 14 residues. Germline V lookup: CDR1 MNHEY, CDR2 SMNVEV (reference sequence). V was clipped by 4 bases and J by 3 bases; unmatched bases: 3. The CDR3 here is CASSYDRDNQPQHF. The CDR3 nucleotides are TGTGCCAGCAGTTACGACAGGGACAATCAGCCCCAGCATTTT.

This sequence joins TRBV29-1 and TRBJ1-1; D not certain. Deletions cut 4 bases from V and 0 bases from J, with 6 bases between. In germline, CDR1 is SQVTM, CDR2 ANQGSEA. CDR3 size: 12 residues. For the CDR3, the DNA is TGCAGCGTTGGTTTCATGAACACTGAAGCTTTCTTT. Residues: CSVGFMNTEAFF.

The V gene is TRBV7-9, the J gene TRBJ2-1, with TRBD1 identical over 9 bases. V shed 0 bases, J shed 10 bases, and the junction held 7 bases outside the gene matches. This CDR3 has 15 amino acids. CDR1 and CDR2 from the germline V gene are SEHNR and FQNEAQ (reference sequence). The CDR3 here is CASSLAGTGLGEQFF. The CDR3 coding sequence is TGTGCCAGCAGCTTAGCCGGGACAGGGTTAGGGGAGCAGTTCTTC.

This rearrangement joins TRBV6-6 to TRBJ2-7; D gene unclear. Germline V lookup: CDR1 MNHNY, CDR2 SVGAGI (reference sequence). Trimming took off 6 bases at V and 3 bases at J, with 15 bases between the two ends. CDR3 length: 14 residues. CDR3 sequence (DNA): TGTGCCAGCAGCCCCCGCTCTCCTCACTACGAGCAGTACTTC. Translated: CASSPRSPHYEQYF.

The chain employs TRBV4-2 and TRBJ2-7, with 7 bases lining up with TRBD2. There are 15 residues in the CDR3. Germline CDR1 LGHNA, CDR2 YNFKEQ. With 1 base clipped from V and 6 bases from J, the junction kept 9 bases outside the gene matches. CDR3 sequence reads: CASSQAPREYSEQYF. CDR3 sequence (DNA): TGTGCCAGCAGCCAAGCACCGCGGGAGTACAGCGAGCAGTACTTC.

The chain links TRBV19 to TRBJ1-4; 9 positions agree with TRBD1. Per germline, CDR1 LNHDA and CDR2 SQIVND (reference sequence). There are 16 residues in the CDR3. Germline trimming cut 6 bases from V and 6 bases from J; bases unmatched to any gene: 11. The CDR3 region has the DNA TGTGCCAGTAGATACACTACAGGGGGCGGTGATGAAAAACTGTTTTTT. This codes for CASRYTTGGGDEKLFF.

V gene TRBV6-1 combines with J gene TRBJ1-2; no clear D gene. Germline-derived CDR1 and CDR2 are MNHNS and SASEGT. The CDR3 has 15 amino acids. V was cut by 0 bases and J by 0 bases, with 8 bases left in between. CDR3: CASSEASTTNYGYTF. CDR3 nucleotides: TGTGCCAGCAGTGAAGCGTCAACTACTAACTATGGCTACACCTTC.

The rearrangement links TRBV6-2 or TRBV6-3 to TRBJ2-2, with TRBD2 matching over 11 bases. The CDR3 covers 15 residues. The germline V gene encodes CDR1 MNHEY and CDR2 SVGEGT. V dropped 4 bases and J dropped 7; count of bases not matched to a gene: 5. The CDR3: CASSLLAGVNGELFF. The CDR3 coding sequence is TGTGCCAGCAGTTTACTAGCGGGAGTTAACGGGGAGCTGTTTTTT.

The chain has TRBV6-4 and TRBJ2-1; no definite D call. V lost 3 bases and J lost 3, with 6 bases in between. Germline CDR1 is MRHNA and CDR2 is SNTAGT. The length of the CDR3 is 13 residues. The CDR3 here is CASSDGNYNEQFF. The CDR3 bases are TGTGCCAGCAGTGATGGCAACTACAATGAGCAGTTCTTC.

The J gene is TRBJ1-3, the V gene TRBV3-1 (or the pseudogene TRBV3-2); D call uncertain. The CDR3 loop spans 14 amino acids. V was shortened by 4 bases and J by 2 bases, with 9 bases between the two germline ends. CDR1 is LGHDT, CDR2 YNNKEL, per germline (reference sequence). CDR3 DNA sequence: TGTGCCAGCAGCCCTAGTGGGGCTGGAAACACCATATATTTT. Translation: CASSPSGAGNTIYF.

The rearrangement uses TRBV6-2 or TRBV6-3 and TRBJ2-6; D is ambiguous. The CDR3 spans 18 residues. Trimming removed 4 bases from V and 0 bases from J, with 16 bases in between. Germline CDR1 MNHEY, CDR2 SVGEGT. The CDR3, as DNA: TGTGCCAGCAGTTCGACCGGGCCTCTAAGCTCTGGGGCCAACGTCCTGACTTTC. Protein: CASSSTGPLSSGANVLTF.

The chain couples TRBV9 to TRBJ2-1; D assignment may be TRBD1 or TRBD2 (5 bases each). CDR3 length equals 14 residues. The germline V and J ends were trimmed by 4 bases and 3 bases, with 11 bases remaining between them. Germline CDR1 SGDLS, CDR2 YYNGEE. DNA of the CDR3: TGTGCCAGCAGCCCAGAGGGGAACTACAATGAGCAGTTCTTC. It codes for CASSPEGNYNEQFF. Together with reference TRBV9 and TRBJ2-1, the CDR3 gives the full variable domain: DSGVTQTPKHLITATGQRVTLRCSPRSGDLSVYWYQQSLDQGLQFLIQYYNGEERAKGNILERFSAQQFPDLHSELNLSSLELGDSALYFCASSPEGNYNEQFFGPGTRLTVL.

The chain carries TRBV6-2 or TRBV6-3 and TRBJ1-2; TRBD1 aligns across 7 bases. Germline V gene lookup returns CDR1 MNHEY and CDR2 SVGEGT. The CDR3 is made up of 16 amino acids. V was pared by 4 bases and J by 5 bases, with 13 bases of the junction left unmatched. The CDR3: CASSLPRTGERYGYTF. DNA for the CDR3: TGTGCCAGCAGTTTACCCCGGACAGGTGAAAGATATGGCTACACCTTC.

The gene calls are TRBV14 and TRBJ2-3, with 7 nucleotides matching TRBD1. The CDR3 is 14 residues long. Germline V gene lookup returns CDR1 SGHDN and CDR2 FVKESK. Unmatched junction bases numbered 5, after V lost 6 bases and J lost 2 bases. The CDR3 spells CASSPRGHTDTQYF. In nucleotides, the CDR3 is TGTGCCAGCAGTCCGAGGGGGCACACAGATACGCAGTATTTT.

This chain joins TRBV28 and TRBJ2-7; D is unclear. CDR3 length: 14 amino acids. CDR1 and CDR2 from the germline V gene are MDHEN and SYDVKM. The ends were cut back, 2 bases at V and 2 bases at J, with 10 bases in the middle. The CDR3 here is CASSLVLGTYEQYF. CDR3 DNA sequence: TGTGCCAGCAGTTTAGTCCTGGGGACCTACGAGCAGTACTTC.

This chain joins TRBV5-4 and TRBJ2-1; D is uncertain. This CDR3 is built from 14 residues. The V and J ends lost 2 bases and 8 bases respectively, with 14 bases between them. The germline V gene has CDR1 SGHNT and CDR2 YYREEE (reference sequence). The DNA for the CDR3 is TGTGCCAGCAGCTTTCGGTTAGCCCATCATGAGCAGTTCTTC. This gives the protein CASSFRLAHHEQFF.

This chain joins TRBV18 and TRBJ1-4; D is perhaps TRBD1 (6 bases). V lost 4 bases and J 1 base, leaving 13 bases between the germline ends. CDR3 size: 16 residues. CDR1 is KGHSH and CDR2 is LQKENI in the germline V gene. The CDR3 DNA reads TGTGCCAGCTCACAACTACAGGGTCGAACTAATGAAAAACTGTTTTTT. Protein: CASSQLQGRTNEKLFF.

This clone was observed once. The V gene is TRBV5-4, the J gene TRBJ2-1, with D perhaps matching TRBD1 or TRBD2 (5 bases each). Germline V gene sequence: CDR1 SGHNT, CDR2 YYREEE (reference sequence). Trimming shortened V by 4 bases and J by 3 bases, and 14 bases separated the two germline ends. The CDR3 is 15 amino acids. The CDR3 loop reads CASSPWDRDYNEQFF. The DNA of the CDR3 is TGTGCCAGCAGCCCCTGGGACCGAGACTACAATGAGCAGTTCTTC. The whole variable domain, remainder taken from reference TRBV5-4 and TRBJ2-1, is ETGVTQSPTHLIKTRGQQVTLRCSSQSGHNTVSWYQQALGQGPQFIFQYYREEENGRGNFPPRFSGLQFPNYSSELNVNALELDDSALYLCASSPWDRDYNEQFFGPGTRLTVL.

The chain links TRBV5-4 to TRBJ1-1; tentatively, D is TRBD1 (5 bases). Deletions cut 3 bases from V and 0 bases from J, with 9 bases between. The CDR3 length is 14 residues. Germline assignment: CDR1 SGHNT and CDR2 YYREEE (reference sequence). CDR3 in amino acids: CASSYGTVNTEAFF. The CDR3 nucleotides are TGTGCCAGCAGCTACGGGACGGTGAACACTGAAGCTTTCTTT.

The rearrangement uses TRBV24-1 and TRBJ2-2; 13 bases agree with TRBD2. CDR1 is KGHDR and CDR2 is SFDVKD in the germline V gene. The trim removed 3 bases at V and 4 bases at J, leaving 4 bases unmatched. The CDR3 sequence is 17 residues long. The CDR3 region is CATSDPGTSGTTGELFF. The CDR3 DNA reads as TGTGCCACCAGTGATCCGGGGACTAGCGGGACCACCGGGGAGCTGTTTTTT.

This sequence joins TRBV24-1 and TRBJ2-3; 8 nucleotides align to TRBD1. This CDR3 has 15 amino acids. Germline lookup yields CDR1 KGHDR and CDR2 SFDVKD. J was trimmed by 4 bases and V by 1 base; bases with no gene match: 3. CDR3: CATSDLGQGPDTQYF. CDR3 in DNA: TGTGCCACCAGTGATTTAGGACAGGGCCCAGATACGCAGTATTTT.

This clone was found once. The rearrangement links TRBV19 to TRBJ2-3, with 11 bases aligning to TRBD2. This CDR3 is 16 amino acids long. Trimming took 4 bases from V and 5 from J; bases not matched to a gene: 8. Germline V gene sequence: CDR1 LNHDA, CDR2 SQIVND (reference sequence). The CDR3 DNA reads as TGTGCCAGTAGTACTTTAGCGGGAGGGCTGGTAGATACGCAGTATTTT. Translated, it gives CASSTLAGGLVDTQYF.

J is TRBJ1-1 and V is TRBV2; D gene unclear. The CDR3 is 14 amino acids. Germline lookup yields CDR1 SNHLY and CDR2 FYNNEI. V was clipped by 8 bases and J by 2 bases, with 15 bases between them. CDR3 nucleotide sequence: TGTGCCAGCGAACCCCTTGAGGGAAACACTGAAGCTTTCTTT. This translates into CASEPLEGNTEAFF.

This rearrangement joins TRBV6-6 to TRBJ2-7; tentatively, D is TRBD1 or TRBD2 (5 bases each). Germline V CDR1 and CDR2: MNHNY, SVGAGI (reference sequence). Trimming cost V 3 bases and J 10 bases, with 16 bases left between them. The CDR3 loop spans 13 amino acids. CDR3 DNA: TGTGCCAGCAGTTATAGGGGAGCAGAACTCCAGTACTTC. Amino acids: CASSYRGAELQYF.

CDR3 nucleotide sequence: TGTGCCAGCAGCTTAGGGACTAGCGGGACTAACGGGGAGCTGTTTTTT. This codes for CASSLGTSGTNGELFF. This chain links TRBV11-3 with TRBJ2-2, with 12 bases that match TRBD2. Looked up from germline, CDR1 is SGHNT and CDR2 is YENEEA. V lost 1 base, J lost 7 bases, and 4 bases stayed unmatched. CDR3 size: 16 residues.

This rearrangement joins TRBV6-6 to TRBJ2-3, with D uncertain. Germline lookup yields CDR1 MNHNY and CDR2 SVGAGI (reference sequence). V was clipped by 4 bases and J by 0 bases, with 11 bases between them. CDR3 length: 15 residues. The CDR3 DNA follows: TGTGCCAGCAGTTGGTTAGGTCAAAGCACAGATACGCAGTATTTT. Translation gives CASSWLGQSTDTQYF.

The J gene is TRBJ1-5, the V gene TRBV28; 7 nucleotides agree with TRBD1. The ends lost 4 bases at V and 1 base at J; junction bases unmatched: 4. Germline-derived CDR1 and CDR2 are MDHEN and SYDVKM. The CDR3 is 15 amino acids. CDR3 in amino acids: CASSSPGQSNQPQHF. The CDR3 coding sequence is TGTGCCAGCAGTTCACCGGGACAGAGCAATCAGCCCCAGCATTTT. The full variable domain, rest sourced from reference TRBV28 and TRBJ1-5, is DVKVTQSSRYLVKRTGEKVFLECVQDMDHENMFWYRQDPGLGLRLIYFSYDVKMKEKGDIPEGYSVSREKKERFSLILESASTNQTSMYLCASSSPGQSNQPQHFGDGTRLSIL.